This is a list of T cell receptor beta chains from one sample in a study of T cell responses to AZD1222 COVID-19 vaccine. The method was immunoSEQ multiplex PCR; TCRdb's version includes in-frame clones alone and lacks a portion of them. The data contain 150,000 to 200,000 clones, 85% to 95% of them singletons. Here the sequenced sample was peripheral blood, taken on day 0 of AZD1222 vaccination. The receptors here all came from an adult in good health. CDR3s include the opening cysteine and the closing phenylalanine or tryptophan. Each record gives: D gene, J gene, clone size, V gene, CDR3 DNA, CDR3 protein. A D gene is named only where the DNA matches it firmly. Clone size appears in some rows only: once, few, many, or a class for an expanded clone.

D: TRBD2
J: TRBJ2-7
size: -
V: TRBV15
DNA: TGTGCCACCAGCAGAAGGACTAGCGGCTACGAGCAGTACTTC
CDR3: CATSRRTSGYEQYF

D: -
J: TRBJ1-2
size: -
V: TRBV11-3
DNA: TGTGCCAGCATCCACGGGCCCGTAGGCTATGGCTACACCTTC
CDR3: CASIHGPVGYGYTF

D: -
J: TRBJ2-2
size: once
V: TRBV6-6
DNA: TGTGCCAGCAGTACCGGATGGGGGCAGGGCACCGGGGAGCTGTTTTTT
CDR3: CASSTGWGQGTGELFF

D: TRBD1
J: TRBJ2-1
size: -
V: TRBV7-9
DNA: TGTGCCAGCAGCTCTTGGGGGGGGACAGGGGCCACCCAAGAGCAGTTCTTC
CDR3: CASSSWGGTGATQEQFF

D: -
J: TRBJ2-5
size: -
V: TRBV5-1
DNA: TGCGCCAGCAGCCCCTACAGGGACTTCCAAGAGACCCAGTACTTC
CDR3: CASSPYRDFQETQYF

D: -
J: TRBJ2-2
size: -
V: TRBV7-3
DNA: TGTGCCAGCAGCTCTGGACAGCCGAACACCGGGGAGCTGTTTTTT
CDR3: CASSSGQPNTGELFF

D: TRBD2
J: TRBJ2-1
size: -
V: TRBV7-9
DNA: TGTGCCAGCAGCCCCGGAGATAGCGGGAGGTTCTTTAACAATGAGCAGTTCTTC
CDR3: CASSPGDSGRFFNNEQFF

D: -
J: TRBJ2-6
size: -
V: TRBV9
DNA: TGTGCCAGCAGCGTAGTGGGACGGGGCTCTGGGGCCAACGTCCTGACTTTC
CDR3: CASSVVGRGSGANVLTF

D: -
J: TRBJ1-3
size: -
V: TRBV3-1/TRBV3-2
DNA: TGTGCCAGCAGCCACTCTGGAAACACCATATATTTT
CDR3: CASSHSGNTIYF

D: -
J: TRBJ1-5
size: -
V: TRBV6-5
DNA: TGTGCCAGCAGACAGGCAGTGACCCAGCATTTT
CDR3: CASRQAVTQHF

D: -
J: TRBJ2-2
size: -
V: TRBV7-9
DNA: TGTGCCAGCAGCTTAGTGGGCCCCACACCCGGGGAGCTGTTTTTT
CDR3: CASSLVGPTPGELFF

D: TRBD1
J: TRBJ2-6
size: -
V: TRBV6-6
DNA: TGTGCCAGCAACATACAGGGGTCTGGGGCCAACGTCCTGACTTTC
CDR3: CASNIQGSGANVLTF

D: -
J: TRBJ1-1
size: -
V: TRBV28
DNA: TGTGCCGCCAAAGGGTGGGAGGGGATATCGATGAACACTGAAGCTTTCTTT
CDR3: CAAKGWEGISMNTEAFF

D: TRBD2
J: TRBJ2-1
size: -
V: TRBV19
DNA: TGTGCCAGTAGTATTTTTAGCGGGCAGTACAATGAGCAGTTCTTC
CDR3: CASSIFSGQYNEQFF

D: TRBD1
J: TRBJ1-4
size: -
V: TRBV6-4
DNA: TGTGCCAGCAGCGGACAGGGCCTTAATGAAAAACTGTTTTTT
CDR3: CASSGQGLNEKLFF

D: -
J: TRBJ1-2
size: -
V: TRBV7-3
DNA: TGTGCCAGCAGCTTAAACAGGGATGGTGGCTACACCTTC
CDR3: CASSLNRDGGYTF

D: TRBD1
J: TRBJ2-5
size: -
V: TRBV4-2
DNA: TGTGCCAGCAGCCACGGACAGGACAGCCAAGAGACCCAGTACTTC
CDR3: CASSHGQDSQETQYF

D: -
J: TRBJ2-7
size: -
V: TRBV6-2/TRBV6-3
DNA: TGTGCCAGCAGTTTGCTGCGGGGCTACGAGCAGTACTTC
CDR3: CASSLLRGYEQYF

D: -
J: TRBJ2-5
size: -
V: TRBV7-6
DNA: TGTGCCAGCAGCTTACGGCCGAACCAAGAGACCCAGTACTTC
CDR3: CASSLRPNQETQYF

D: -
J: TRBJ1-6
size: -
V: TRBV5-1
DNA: TGCGCCAGCAGGGTTCAGGGCTCGAATTCACCCCTCCACTTT
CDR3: CASRVQGSNSPLHF

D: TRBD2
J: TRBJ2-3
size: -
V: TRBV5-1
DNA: TGCGCCAGCAGCATAGGGACTAGCGGGAGGGCGAGAGATACGCAGTATTTT
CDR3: CASSIGTSGRARDTQYF

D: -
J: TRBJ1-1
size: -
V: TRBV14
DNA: TGTGCCAGCAGCCAAGAGCAGAGGGGGAACACTGAAGCTTTCTTT
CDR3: CASSQEQRGNTEAFF